The 13 T cell receptor beta chains below all came from one sample that was sequenced in a study of T cells in narcolepsy. The repertoire was sequenced with immunoSEQ multiplex PCR; TCRdb's copy has only in-frame clones and lacks some. The sample includes some 14,000 clones, about 89% of them seen just once. The specimen was CD45RA- memory CD4+ T cells from PBMCs. All receptors derive from a human donor with narcolepsy.

This sequence joins TRBV11-1 and TRBJ1-1; 7 bases align to TRBD1. This CDR3 comprises 16 residues. Germline V lookup: CDR1 SGHAT, CDR2 FQDESV (reference sequence). J was trimmed by 3 bases and V by 5 bases; bases with no gene match: 12. The CDR3 region has the DNA TGTGCCAGCAGCCTGGGAGGAGGGGGCATGGACACTGAAGCTTTCTTT. Residues: CASSLGGGGMDTEAFF.

V is TRBV7-3 and J is TRBJ2-7, with D tentatively TRBD2 (5 bases). Germline lookup yields CDR1 SGHTA and CDR2 FQGTGA. The CDR3 loop spans 15 amino acids. V was cut by 2 bases and J by 1 base, with 12 bases left in between. The CDR3 nucleotides read TGTGCCAGCAGCTTAGACCATGGGAGTTCCTACGAGCAGTACTTC. Protein product: CASSLDHGSSYEQYF.

The rearrangement joins TRBV5-8 to TRBJ2-6; D is unclear. Germline CDR1 reads SGHTS; CDR2 reads YDEGEE. The CDR3 runs 18 residues. Trimming pared 7 bases from V and 5 bases from J, leaving 25 bases between. The CDR3 region has the DNA TGTGCCAGCCTAGTAGGTCATCCACACAAAAGTCGGGCCAACGTCCTGACTTTC. This encodes CASLVGHPHKSRANVLTF.

V and J are TRBV10-3 and TRBJ2-2; 10 bases line up with TRBD1. CDR1 ENHRY and CDR2 SYGVKD come from the germline V gene. Losses at the gene ends were 10 bases for V and 6 bases for J; bases not matched to a gene: 5. The CDR3 has 13 amino acids. CDR3 sequence: CATRQGAPGELFF. Here the CDR3 DNA reads TGTGCCACCCGACAGGGGGCGCCCGGGGAGCTGTTTTTT.

The CDR3 DNA reads as TGCAGCGTCTCCGACAGCTCTGGAAACACCATATATTTT. It is translated as CSVSDSSGNTIYF. The chain uses TRBV29-1 and TRBJ1-3; TRBD1 might be the D (5 bases). CDR1 and CDR2 (germline): SQVTM, ANQGSEA. The germline V and J ends were trimmed by 6 bases and 0 bases, with 9 bases remaining between them. There are 13 residues in the CDR3.

The chain has TRBV7-9 and TRBJ1-1, with D possibly matching TRBD1 (5 bases). The CDR3 has 13 amino acids. Per the germline V gene, CDR1 is SEHNR and CDR2 is FQNEAQ (reference sequence). V was clipped by 6 bases and J by 1 base, with 9 bases between them. The CDR3 DNA reads TGTGCCAGCAGTCAAACAGGGAACACTGAAGCTTTCTTT. It specifies CASSQTGNTEAFF.

The genes are TRBV5-1 and TRBJ2-7; 8 bases line up with TRBD2. The CDR3 is made up of 14 amino acids. J gave up 0 bases and V 2 bases, and 1 base lay outside the gene matches. Per the germline V gene, CDR1 is SGHRS and CDR2 is YFSETQ. CDR3 region: CASSLSGSSYEQYF. CDR3 coding DNA: TGCGCCAGCAGCTTAAGCGGGAGCTCCTACGAGCAGTACTTC.

The chain is built from TRBV5-6 and TRBJ1-3; 7 bases match TRBD1. Germline CDR1 SGHDT, CDR2 YYEEEE. This CDR3 has 19 residues. The V segment lost 3 bases and the J segment 0 bases; nucleotides outside the gene matches: 15. CDR3 DNA sequence: TGTGCCAGCAGCTCCCTGGACAGGACCACCGCTTTCTCTGGAAACACCATATATTTT. It encodes CASSSLDRTTAFSGNTIYF.

This chain uses TRBV9 with TRBJ2-3, with TRBD2 identical over 9 bases. This CDR3 spans 18 amino acids. In germline, CDR1 is SGDLS, CDR2 YYNGEE. With V trimmed by 1 base and J by 1 base, 10 bases remained unmatched. The CDR3 coding sequence is TGTGCCAGCAGCGTAACCAGCGGGAGGCCCAGGGGCACAGATACGCAGTATTTT. Its protein is CASSVTSGRPRGTDTQYF.

In its sample, this clone was seen once. V usage is TRBV30 and J usage is TRBJ1-4, with TRBD1 matching 8 bases. The CDR3 sequence is 15 residues long. With 3 bases clipped from V and 5 bases from J, the junction kept 8 bases outside the gene matches. The germline gives CDR1 GTSNPN, CDR2 SVGIG (reference sequence). CDR3 sequence: CAWSRNRGENEKLFF. Written as DNA, the CDR3 is TGTGCCTGGAGCCGAAACAGGGGGGAAAATGAAAAACTGTTTTTT.

V and J are TRBV21-1 and TRBJ1-1; the D call of TRBD1 is as the table states it, not checked on the DNA. TRBV21-1 is recorded as a pseudogene. CDR3 size: 16 residues. CDR3 sequence (DNA): TGTGCCAGCACCATTCAGGACAGTCCCATGAACACTGAAGCTTTCTTT. Its protein product is CASTIQDSPMNTEAFF.

The chain carries TRBV18 and TRBJ1-3; TRBD1 matches at 7 bases. V trimming: 5 bases; J trimming: 4 bases; junction bases outside the gene matches: 8. Looked up from germline, CDR1 is KGHSH and CDR2 is LQKENI. This CDR3 comprises 15 residues. The CDR3 bases are TGTGCCAGCTCATCCGACAGGGTTTCCGGAAACACCATATATTTT. This translates into CASSSDRVSGNTIYF. The variable domain in full, with the rest retrieved from reference TRBV18 and TRBJ1-3, is NAGVMQNPRHLVRRRGQEARLRCSPMKGHSHVYWYRQLPEEGLKFMVYLQKENIIDESGMPKERFSAEFPKEGPSILRIQQVVRGDSAAYFCASSSDRVSGNTIYFGEGSWLTVV.

The chain joins TRBV5-5 to TRBJ2-2; D is unclear. This CDR3 region has 17 residues. V was pared by 3 bases and J by 2 bases, with 17 bases between. Germline CDR1 and CDR2: SGHKS and YYEKEE (reference sequence). The CDR3 spells CASSSRRGGVNTGELFF. The CDR3 coding sequence is TGTGCCAGCAGCTCCCGTAGAGGCGGAGTAAACACCGGGGAGCTGTTTTTT.